This TCR beta chain was retrieved from a study of regulatory T cells in long-lasting Graves disease. In building TCR beta libraries, iRepertoire HTBI primers were used together with Arm-PCR of CDR3 regions. TCRdb re-called the multiplex PCR reads with MiXCR, one entry per CDR3 protein. The table lists a few hundred thousand distinct CDR3 sequences, about an eighth of them singletons, with 18% in the top ten. Germline V CDR1 and CDR2: SGHDT, YYEEEE. The CDR3 extends over 15 amino acids. V lost 0 bases and J 3 bases, leaving 13 bases between the germline ends. A remark on this clonotype: Its antigen is unknown.

Time point of the sample: newly diagnosed GD, antithyroid drugs for less than 3 months. Preparation of the TCR library used RNA extracted from PBMCs. Study-wide findings and caveats: Under persistent disease, TRBV28, TRBJ1-2 and TRBJ2-5 were used preferentially.

The same sample was also studied in work on T cells in Graves' hyperthyroidism and ophthalmopathy. That paper notes: A 13 V-J model separated ophthalmopathy from stable hyperthyroidism.

The receptor's source is a woman aged 18-29 years with Graves disease. The material was peripheral blood mononuclear cells (PBMCs), obtained at new diagnosis, from a patient treated with antithyroid drugs. V is TRBV5-6 and J is TRBJ2-7; D remains unclear. The CDR3 loop reads CASSLVDYLGYEQYF. CDR3 sequence (DNA): TGTGCCAGCAGCTTGGTGGATTATTTGGGCTACGAGCAGTACTTC.